The clone carrying this T cell receptor beta chain was picked up a small number of times. These data originate in a study of immune evolution from preneoplasia to lung adenocarcinoma. The V gene's germline CDR1 is KGHSH and CDR2 LQKENI. The length of the CDR3 is 15 residues. V trimming: 3 bases; J trimming: 3 bases; junction bases outside the gene matches: 4. Some clones are missing from TCRdb's copy, which holds only in-frame ones; the method was immunoSEQ multiplex PCR. The table records 3,200 or so clones, 73% of them present only once. The rearrangement uses TRBV18 and TRBJ2-2; 7 bases agree with TRBD2. Sequencing was performed on FFPE minimally invasive lung adenocarcinoma tissue. The clonotype originates from a person aged 60-80 years with lung adenocarcinoma. This chain's CDR3 is CASSPQRGHTGELFF. CDR3 in DNA: TGTGCCAGCTCACCCCAGCGGGGACACACCGGGGAGCTGTTTTTT.